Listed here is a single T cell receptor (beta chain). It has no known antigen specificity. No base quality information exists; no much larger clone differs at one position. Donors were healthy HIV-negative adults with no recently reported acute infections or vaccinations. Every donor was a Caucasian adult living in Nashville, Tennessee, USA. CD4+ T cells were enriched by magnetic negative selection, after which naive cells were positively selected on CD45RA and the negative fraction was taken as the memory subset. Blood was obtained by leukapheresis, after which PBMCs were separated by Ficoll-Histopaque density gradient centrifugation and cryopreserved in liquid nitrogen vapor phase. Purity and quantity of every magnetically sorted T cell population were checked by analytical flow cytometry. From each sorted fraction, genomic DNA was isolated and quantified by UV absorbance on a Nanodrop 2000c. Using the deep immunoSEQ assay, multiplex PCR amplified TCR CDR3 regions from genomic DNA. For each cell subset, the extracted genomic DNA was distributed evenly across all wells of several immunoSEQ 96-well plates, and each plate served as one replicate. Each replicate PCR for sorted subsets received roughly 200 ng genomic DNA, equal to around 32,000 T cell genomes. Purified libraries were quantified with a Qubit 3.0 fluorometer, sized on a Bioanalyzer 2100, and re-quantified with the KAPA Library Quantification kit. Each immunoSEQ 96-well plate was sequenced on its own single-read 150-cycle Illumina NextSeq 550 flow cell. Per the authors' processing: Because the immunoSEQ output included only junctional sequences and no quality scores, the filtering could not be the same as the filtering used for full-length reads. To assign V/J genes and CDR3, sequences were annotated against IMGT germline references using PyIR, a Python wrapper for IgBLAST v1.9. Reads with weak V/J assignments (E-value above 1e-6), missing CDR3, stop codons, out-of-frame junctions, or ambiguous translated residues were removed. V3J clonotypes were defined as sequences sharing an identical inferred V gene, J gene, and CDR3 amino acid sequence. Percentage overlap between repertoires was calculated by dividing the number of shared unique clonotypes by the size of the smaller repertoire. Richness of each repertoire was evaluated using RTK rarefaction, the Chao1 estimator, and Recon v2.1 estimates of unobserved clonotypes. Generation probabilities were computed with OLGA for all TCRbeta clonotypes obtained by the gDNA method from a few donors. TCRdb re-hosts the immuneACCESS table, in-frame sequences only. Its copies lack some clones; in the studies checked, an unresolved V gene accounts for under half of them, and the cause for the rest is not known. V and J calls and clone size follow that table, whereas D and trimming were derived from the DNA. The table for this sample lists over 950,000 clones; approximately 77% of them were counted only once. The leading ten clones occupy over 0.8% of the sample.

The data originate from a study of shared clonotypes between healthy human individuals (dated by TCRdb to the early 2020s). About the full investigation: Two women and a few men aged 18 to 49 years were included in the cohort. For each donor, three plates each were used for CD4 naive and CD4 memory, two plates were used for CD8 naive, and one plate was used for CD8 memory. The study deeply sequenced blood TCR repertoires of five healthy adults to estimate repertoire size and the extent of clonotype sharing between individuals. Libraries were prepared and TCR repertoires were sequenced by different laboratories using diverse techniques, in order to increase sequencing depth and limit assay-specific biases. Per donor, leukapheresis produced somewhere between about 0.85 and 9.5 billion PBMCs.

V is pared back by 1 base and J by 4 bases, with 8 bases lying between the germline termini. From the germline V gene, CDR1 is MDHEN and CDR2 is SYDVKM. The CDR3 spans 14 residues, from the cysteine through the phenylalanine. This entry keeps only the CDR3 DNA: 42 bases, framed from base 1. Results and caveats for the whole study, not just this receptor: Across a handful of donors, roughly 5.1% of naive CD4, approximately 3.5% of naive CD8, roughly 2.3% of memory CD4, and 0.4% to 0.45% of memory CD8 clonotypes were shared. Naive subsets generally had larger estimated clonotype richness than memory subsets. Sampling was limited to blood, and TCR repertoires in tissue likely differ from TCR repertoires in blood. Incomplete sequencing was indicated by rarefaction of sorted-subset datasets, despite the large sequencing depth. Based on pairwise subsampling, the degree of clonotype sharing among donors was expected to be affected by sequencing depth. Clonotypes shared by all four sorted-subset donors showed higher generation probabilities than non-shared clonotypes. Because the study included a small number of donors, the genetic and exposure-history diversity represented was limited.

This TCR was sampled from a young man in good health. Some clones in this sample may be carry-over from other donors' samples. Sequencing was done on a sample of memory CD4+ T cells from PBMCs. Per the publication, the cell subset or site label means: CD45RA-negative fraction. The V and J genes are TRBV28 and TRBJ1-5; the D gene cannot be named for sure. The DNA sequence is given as TGTGCCAGCAGTTTATTTGGGTGGAATCAGCCCCAGCATTTT. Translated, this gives CASSLFGWNQPQHF.